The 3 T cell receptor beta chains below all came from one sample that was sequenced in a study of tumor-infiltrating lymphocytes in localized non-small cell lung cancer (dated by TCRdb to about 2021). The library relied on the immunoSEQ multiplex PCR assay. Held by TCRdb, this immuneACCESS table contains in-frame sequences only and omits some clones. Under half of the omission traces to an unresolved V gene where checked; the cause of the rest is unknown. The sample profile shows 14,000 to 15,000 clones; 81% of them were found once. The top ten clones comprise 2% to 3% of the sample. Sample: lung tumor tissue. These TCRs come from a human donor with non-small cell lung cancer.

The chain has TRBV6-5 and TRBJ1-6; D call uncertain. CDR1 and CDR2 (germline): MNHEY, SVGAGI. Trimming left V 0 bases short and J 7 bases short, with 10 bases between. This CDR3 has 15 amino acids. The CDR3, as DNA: TGTGCCAGCAGTTACTCGAGGACGGGGAATTCACCCCTCCACTTT. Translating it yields CASSYSRTGNSPLHF.

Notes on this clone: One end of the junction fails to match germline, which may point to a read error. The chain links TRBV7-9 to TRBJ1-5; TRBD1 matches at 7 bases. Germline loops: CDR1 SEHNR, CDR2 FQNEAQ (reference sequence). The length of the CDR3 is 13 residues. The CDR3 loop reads CASRRDSSQPQHF. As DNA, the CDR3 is TGTGCCAGCAGACGGGACAGCAGTCAGCCCCAGCATTTT. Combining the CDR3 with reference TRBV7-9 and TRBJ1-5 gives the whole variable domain DTGVSQNPRHKITKRGQNVTFRCDPISEHNRLYWYRQTLGQGPEFLTYFQNEAQLEKSRLLSDRFSAERPKGSFSTLEIQRTEQGDSAMYLCASRRDSSQPQHFGDGTRLSIL.

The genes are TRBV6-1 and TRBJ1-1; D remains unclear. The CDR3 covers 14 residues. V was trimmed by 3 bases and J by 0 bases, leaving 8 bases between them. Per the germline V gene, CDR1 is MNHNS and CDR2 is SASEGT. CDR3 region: CASSESVMNTEAFF. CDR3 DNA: TGTGCCAGCAGTGAGAGTGTGATGAACACTGAAGCTTTCTTT.